This passage covers 23 T cell receptor beta chains from one sample sequenced in a study of T cell changes during pregnancy in multiple sclerosis. The assay was immunoSEQ multiplex PCR, and TCRdb's table has in-frame clones only and misses some. The data show approximately 50,000 clones, approximately 94% seen once. This sample comprised CD4+ T cells from peripheral blood mononuclear cells, obtained in the third trimester of pregnancy. The source is a female donor with multiple sclerosis, enrolled in a pregnancy study.

This chain joins TRBV2 and TRBJ2-7, with a tentative D call TRBD2 (6 bases). From germline, CDR1 is SNHLY and CDR2 FYNNEI. CDR3 length: 14 residues. V was pared by 4 bases and J by 2 bases, with 12 bases between. CDR3: CASSAGTETYEQYF. For the CDR3, the DNA is TGTGCCAGCAGTGCGGGGACTGAGACCTACGAGCAGTACTTC.

The chain employs TRBV7-9 and TRBJ1-5; TRBD1 matches at 11 bases. The germline V gene encodes CDR1 SEHNR and CDR2 FQNEAQ (reference sequence). V gave up 5 bases and J gave up 6 bases; unmatched junction bases: 12. This CDR3 is built from 17 residues. CDR3 amino acids: CASSNSLDRGRLQPQHF. Written as DNA, the CDR3 is TGTGCCAGCAGCAACAGCCTGGACAGGGGGCGGCTTCAGCCCCAGCATTTT.

The table lists this clone with a few counts. This sequence joins TRBV18 and TRBJ1-1; tentative D call: TRBD1 (5 bases). CDR3 length: 13 residues. V was shortened by 1 base and J by 2 bases, with 5 bases between the two germline ends. Germline CDR1 and CDR2: KGHSH and LQKENI. CDR3 region: CASSPRTNTEAFF. DNA of the CDR3: TGTGCCAGCTCACCACGGACAAACACTGAAGCTTTCTTT.

This chain uses TRBV5-4 with TRBJ2-7; TRBD1 matches at 8 bases. Losses at the gene ends were 0 bases for V and 5 bases for J; bases not matched to a gene: 7. The germline gives CDR1 SGHNT, CDR2 YYREEE (reference sequence). The CDR3 covers 15 residues. The CDR3 here is CASSLASQGAHEQYF. Written as DNA, the CDR3 is TGTGCCAGCAGCTTGGCGTCTCAGGGGGCCCACGAGCAGTACTTC. The complete variable domain, with remaining parts taken from reference TRBV5-4 and TRBJ2-7, reads ETGVTQSPTHLIKTRGQQVTLRCSSQSGHNTVSWYQQALGQGPQFIFQYYREEENGRGNFPPRFSGLQFPNYSSELNVNALELDDSALYLCASSLASQGAHEQYFGPGTRLTVT.

The chain carries TRBV30 and TRBJ1-4; TRBD1 is a possible D gene (6 bases). The V gene lost 0 bases and the J gene lost 5 bases, with 13 bases spanning the gap. This CDR3 contains 15 residues. Per germline, CDR1 GTSNPN and CDR2 SVGIG (reference sequence). CDR3 loop: CAWSVPRTENEKLFF. For the CDR3, the DNA is TGTGCCTGGAGTGTACCCCGGACAGAGAATGAAAAACTGTTTTTT. Using reference TRBV30 and TRBJ1-4 for the parts outside the CDR3, the full variable domain is SQTIHQWPATLVQPVGSPLSLECTVEGTSNPNLYWYRQAAGRGLQLLFYSVGIGQISSEVPQNLSASRPQDRQFILSSKKLLLSDSGFYLCAWSVPRTENEKLFFGSGTQLSVL.

CDR3 region: CAWSVPGTGVSTEAFF. The CDR3 DNA reads as TGTGCCTGGAGTGTACCTGGGACAGGGGTATCCACTGAAGCTTTCTTT. V usage is TRBV30 and J usage is TRBJ1-1, with TRBD1 matching over 10 bases. The CDR3 covers 16 residues. V was clipped by 0 bases and J by 4 bases; unmatched bases: 8. In germline, CDR1 is GTSNPN, CDR2 SVGIG (reference sequence). The full variable domain, rest sourced from reference TRBV30 and TRBJ1-1, is SQTIHQWPATLVQPVGSPLSLECTVEGTSNPNLYWYRQAAGRGLQLLFYSVGIGQISSEVPQNLSASRPQDRQFILSSKKLLLSDSGFYLCAWSVPGTGVSTEAFFGQGTRLTVV.

V usage is TRBV28 and J usage is TRBJ2-1; D is perhaps TRBD2 (7 bases). V was pared by 3 bases and J by 0 bases, with 21 bases between. Germline loops: CDR1 MDHEN, CDR2 SYDVKM. The CDR3 has 19 amino acids. CDR3 sequence reads: CASSLNRGLGGGSYNEQFF. DNA of the CDR3: TGTGCCAGCAGTTTGAACAGAGGACTAGGGGGGGGCTCCTACAATGAGCAGTTCTTC.

This chain connects TRBV18 to TRBJ2-6; TRBD1 aligns across 9 bases. The CDR3 is 19 amino acids. Trimming cost V 5 bases and J 1 base; bases outside gene matches: 12. Germline CDR1 is KGHSH and CDR2 is LQKENI. Here the CDR3 reads CASSYSGTGYHSGANVLTF. CDR3 nucleotides: TGTGCCAGCTCATATTCCGGGACAGGGTATCATTCTGGGGCCAACGTCCTGACTTTC.

A word on this clone: The sample carries other DNA sequences with the same CDR3. The chain links TRBV9 to TRBJ2-7, with 11 positions matching TRBD2. The CDR3 has 15 residues. Germline loops: CDR1 SGDLS, CDR2 YYNGEE. J was trimmed by 7 bases and V by 0 bases; bases with no gene match: 6. The CDR3 nucleotides are TGTGCCAGCAGCGTAGGTACTAGCGGGAGTTTTGAGCAGTACTTC. Its protein product is CASSVGTSGSFEQYF.

The chain carries TRBV9 and TRBJ2-5, with 13 positions matching TRBD2. The V segment lost 2 bases and the J segment 1 base; nucleotides outside the gene matches: 8. This CDR3 has 18 amino acids. Germline CDR1 SGDLS, CDR2 YYNGEE. The CDR3 DNA reads as TGTGCCAGCAGCGTGAGACCCACTAGCGGGAGGGCCCAAGAGACCCAGTACTTC. This sequence encodes CASSVRPTSGRAQETQYF.

This chain links TRBV19 with TRBJ1-3; D remains ambiguous. CDR1 and CDR2 (germline): LNHDA, SQIVND (reference sequence). The CDR3 covers 13 residues. Trimming left V 9 bases short and J 0 bases short, with 9 bases between. CDR3 sequence reads: CASRRSSGNTIYF. The DNA of the CDR3 is TGTGCCAGCCGGAGAAGCTCTGGAAACACCATATATTTT.

The CDR3 reads CSVGQGNQPQHF. CDR3 nucleotide sequence: TGCAGCGTGGGACAGGGCAATCAGCCCCAGCATTTT. The chain combines TRBV29-1 with TRBJ1-5, with TRBD1 matching over 8 bases. The CDR3 consists of 12 residues. The junction had 0 bases not matched to a gene; V was cut back by 6 bases and J by 2 bases. Germline values: CDR1 SQVTM, CDR2 ANQGSEA.

The V call is TRBV2, the J call TRBJ1-6; tentatively, D is TRBD1 (6 bases). V was shortened by 5 bases and J by 10 bases, with 18 bases between the two germline ends. CDR3 length: 15 residues. From germline, CDR1 is SNHLY and CDR2 FYNNEI. In nucleotides, the CDR3 is TGTGCCAGCAGTCCGTGGGGGCAGGGCAAATCACCCCTCCACTTT. Its translation: CASSPWGQGKSPLHF.

This chain joins TRBV7-9 and TRBJ2-2, with D perhaps TRBD2 (5 bases). Germline CDR1 and CDR2: SEHNR and FQNEAQ (reference sequence). Between the trimmed V and J ends, which lost 1 base and 0 bases, there was a span of 6 bases. There are 15 residues in the CDR3. As DNA, the CDR3 is TGTGCCAGCAGCTTAGGGACTGCGAACACCGGGGAGCTGTTTTTT. Its translation: CASSLGTANTGELFF.

The rearrangement joins TRBV6-1 to TRBJ2-3, with D tentatively TRBD2 (6 bases). Germline V CDR1 and CDR2: MNHNS, SASEGT. V was trimmed by 3 bases and J by 3 bases, leaving 13 bases between them. The CDR3 runs to 15 residues. The CDR3 DNA follows: TGTGCCAGCAGTGAGCAGGCAGGGAGGACAGATACGCAGTATTTT. Translating gives CASSEQAGRTDTQYF.

The V gene is TRBV10-3, the J gene TRBJ1-2; D possibly corresponds to TRBD1 (5 bases). This CDR3 is 14 amino acids long. V lost 7 bases and J lost 0, with 12 bases in between. Germline values: CDR1 ENHRY, CDR2 SYGVKD. CDR3 DNA: TGTGCCATCAATTCAGGGCAATCTAACTATGGCTACACCTTC. Its translation is CAINSGQSNYGYTF.

The chain joins TRBV19 to TRBJ2-1; 9 nucleotides align to TRBD2. The CDR3 consists of 15 residues. The trim removed 1 base at V and 6 bases at J, leaving 4 bases unmatched. Germline V lookup: CDR1 LNHDA, CDR2 SQIVND (reference sequence). The CDR3 reads CASSIVGLAVNEQFF. CDR3 DNA: TGTGCCAGTAGTATAGTGGGACTAGCCGTCAATGAGCAGTTCTTC.

The chain is built from TRBV28 and TRBJ2-7, with 9 nucleotides matching TRBD2. Germline values: CDR1 MDHEN, CDR2 SYDVKM. Trimming cost V 1 base and J 1 base; bases outside gene matches: 2. CDR3 size: 15 residues. The CDR3, as DNA: TGTGCCAGCAGTTTATCGACTAGCGGATCCTACGAGCAGTACTTC. Translated, it gives CASSLSTSGSYEQYF.

V usage is TRBV29-1 and J usage is TRBJ2-2; the match to TRBD1 covers 7 bases. CDR3 length equals 14 residues. Germline assignment: CDR1 SQVTM and CDR2 ANQGSEA. The V segment lost 7 bases and the J segment 2 bases; nucleotides outside the gene matches: 7. CDR3 sequence reads: CSGKGQINTGELFF. The CDR3 nucleotides are TGCAGCGGGAAGGGACAGATTAACACCGGGGAGCTGTTTTTT.

The chain recombines TRBV25-1 with TRBJ2-7; 9 positions match TRBD2. After removal of 6 bases from V and 3 bases from J, the junction contained 12 bases not matched to a gene. The CDR3 consists of 16 residues. In germline, CDR1 is MGHDK, CDR2 SYGVNS. DNA for the CDR3: TGTGCCAGCAGGGGGCAGGGCTCTAGCGGGATCTACGAGCAGTACTTC. Protein: CASRGQGSSGIYEQYF.

The genes are TRBV7-3 and TRBJ2-3, with 7 nucleotides matching TRBD2. Germline V gene data show CDR1 as SGHTA and CDR2 as FQGTGA. This CDR3 is built from 15 residues. V was clipped by 5 bases and J by 2 bases; unmatched bases: 7. The CDR3 sequence is CASSQVGGITDTQYF. The CDR3 DNA reads as TGTGCCAGCAGCCAAGTGGGGGGGATCACAGATACGCAGTATTTT.

The chain uses TRBV9 and TRBJ1-1, with D uncertain. Between the trimmed V and J ends, which lost 2 bases and 1 base, there was a span of 9 bases. There are 14 residues in the CDR3. Per germline, CDR1 SGDLS and CDR2 YYNGEE. The CDR3 loop reads CASSVQQPNTEAFF. The CDR3 coding sequence is TGTGCCAGCAGCGTCCAACAACCGAACACTGAAGCTTTCTTT.

The chain employs TRBV19 and TRBJ1-4, with D perhaps matching TRBD1 (6 bases). Germline V gives CDR1 LNHDA, CDR2 SQIVND (reference sequence). V was trimmed by 6 bases and J by 7 bases, leaving 18 bases between them. This CDR3 is built from 15 residues. The CDR3 DNA follows: TGTGCCAGTAGCTTAAACAGGGTGGCGGTTGAAAAACTGTTTTTT. Its protein product is CASSLNRVAVEKLFF.